This TCR delta chain was recorded in a study of gammadelta T cells in human blood. Findings of the study overall: Polyclonal expansion of innate γδ T cells after birth appeared microbially driven.

Looked up from germline, CDR1 is GEAIGNYY and CDR2 is EKD. CDR3 size: 14 residues. TCRdb reprocessed the RT-PCR reads using CATT. In the table there are 300 to 350 delta-chain clones, around 18% of which are singletons. This clone was seen more than once but under ten times. What it binds is unknown. The protein TCRdb gives is from a much larger clone and does not agree with this DNA's translation at residues 2 and 9, likely a read error; the protein shown here comes from the DNA. The chain recombines TRDV2 with TRDJ2; weak D call: TRDD3 (6 bases). The sequence was obtained from a human fetus. The sample was Vgamma9Vdelta2 gamma-delta T cells from fetal blood. Here the CDR3 DNA reads TGTTCCTGTGACACCGTGGGGGTGAAAGCACAACTCTTCTTT. Translation: CSCDTVGVKAQLFF.